A single T cell receptor (beta chain) is shown here with its context. TCRdb's table, derived via immunoSEQ multiplex PCR, lists solely in-frame clones and lacks some. The sample lists just over 35,000 clones, about 80% occurring once. The sample comes from a study of OX40 agonist ivuxolimab in advanced cancers. Study information: Aged about 23 to 90 with a mean of roughly 63 years, they were about 83% male.

The starting material was CD4+ or CD8+ T cells sorted from blood, obtained in a trial of the OX40 agonist ivuxolimab. The TCR was taken from an adult with an advanced solid tumor such as melanoma, head and neck, liver or kidney cancer.

CDR3 DNA sequence: TGCGCCAGCAGCTTGGGTTGGCCCAGGGGTTTGTCTAATGAAAAACTGTTTTTT. This codes for CASSLGWPRGLSNEKLFF. The chain recombines TRBV5-1 with TRBJ1-4, with a weak D call TRBD1 (6 bases). The ends were cut back, 0 bases at V and 3 bases at J, with 18 bases in the middle. Germline V CDR1 and CDR2: SGHRS, YFSETQ. The CDR3 sequence is 18 residues long. The complete variable domain, with remaining parts taken from reference TRBV5-1 and TRBJ1-4, reads KAGVTQTPRYLIKTRGQQVTLSCSPISGHRSVSWYQQTPGQGLQFLFEYFSETQRNKGNFPGRFSGRQFSNSRSEMNVSTLELGDSALYLCASSLGWPRGLSNEKLFFGSGTQLSVL.